This T cell receptor beta chain was identified in a study of glioma-infiltrating T cells. The iRepertoire nested amplicon-rescue multiplex PCR amplified TCR alpha and beta CDR3s from RNA. Tissue mRNA or PBMC total RNA, roughly 85-450 ng, went into one-step reverse transcription and amplification. TCRdb independently ran MiXCR on the multiplex PCR reads; one entry per CDR3 protein. Of about 140,000 distinct CDR3 sequences listed, approximately 39% were seen once; the top ten hold about 18%. This clonotype was counted between two and nine times. The antigen remains unidentified. Study-wide points: Non-neoplastic patients had below-expected tissue-blood divergence, while all gliomas exceeded expectation. CDR3 overlap between tissue and blood was very small.

CDR1 and CDR2 (germline): DFQATT, SNEGSKA (reference sequence). There are 16 residues in the CDR3. Trimming removed 4 bases from V and 2 bases from J; junction bases left unmatched: 7. Material for sequencing was glioma tissue, nonneoplastic brain tissue, or PBMCs (not recorded which). J is TRBJ2-5 and V is TRBV20-1, with 13 bases that match TRBD2. The receptor was derived from a human donor with low-grade glioma or glioblastoma, undergoing nonglioma brain surgery, or in good health (not recorded which). The CDR3 DNA follows: TGCAGTGCTACCTCGGGACTAGCGGGGATACAAGAGACCCAGTACTTC. It encodes CSATSGLAGIQETQYF.